These 4 T cell receptor beta chains originate from one sample sequenced in a study of blood T cell repertoires in COVID-19. Method: immunoSEQ multiplex PCR; TCRdb's copy keeps in-frame clones and lacks some. In the table there are a few hundred thousand clones, about 91% of which are singletons. The sequencing input was peripheral blood. These receptors were taken from a woman in her thirties who had recovered from COVID-19.

This rearrangement joins TRBV3-1 (or the pseudogene TRBV3-2) to TRBJ1-4; a weak D match, TRBD1 (5 bases). Germline V gives CDR1 LGHDT, CDR2 YNNKEL (reference sequence). The CDR3 spans 14 residues. Between the trimmed V and J ends, which lost 7 bases and 3 bases, there was a span of 12 bases. The CDR3 here is CASTRGGSNEKLFF. The CDR3 DNA is TGTGCCAGCACGCGGGGGGGGTCTAATGAAAAACTGTTTTTT.

This clone was counted once. For the CDR3, the DNA is TGTGCCAGCAGCCAAGTTCCGACAGGGAGGAACGAGCAGTACTTC. Protein sequence: CASSQVPTGRNEQYF. This chain uses TRBV4-2 with TRBJ2-7; D may be TRBD1 (7 bases). V was shortened by 1 base and J by 5 bases, with 15 bases between the two germline ends. The CDR3 extends over 15 amino acids. Germline V gene data show CDR1 as LGHNA and CDR2 as YNFKEQ.

The gene calls are TRBV2 and TRBJ2-5; TRBD1 aligns across 8 bases. Per the germline V gene, CDR1 is SNHLY and CDR2 is FYNNEI. The CDR3 has 14 amino acids. Trimming cost V 5 bases and J 5 bases; bases outside gene matches: 7. In DNA form, the CDR3 reads TGTGCCAGCAGTTACCAGGGGGCCAGGGAGACCCAGTACTTC. This gives the protein CASSYQGARETQYF.

The rearrangement joins TRBV29-1 to TRBJ1-1; possible D gene TRBD1, 5 bases. The CDR3 runs 14 residues. In germline, CDR1 is SQVTM, CDR2 ANQGSEA. V was shortened by 5 bases and J by 4 bases, with 17 bases between the two germline ends. The chain's CDR3 is CSVFSRVGGTEAFF. CDR3 bases: TGCAGCGTTTTTTCCAGGGTCGGGGGCACTGAAGCTTTCTTT.